This T cell receptor (beta chain) was found in a study of cytomegalovirus exposure and HLA in healthy donors. For the study at large: Assignment to the Caucasian-associated ancestry cluster applied to approximately 80% of the 350 to 500 genotyped donors. Broader study findings: A later analysis linked a missense variant in DCLRE1C to the trimming of TCR beta V and J genes. In a later analysis, specific HLA alleles were associated with more than 15,000 TCR beta sequences at a 0.05 false discovery rate.

A multiplex PCR was run with 60 Vbeta primers and 13 Jbeta primers. Authors' data handling: It was a later analysis that counted about 80 million unique TCR beta chains, of which roughly 11 million were shared. Generated by immunoSEQ multiplex PCR, the TCRdb table keeps only in-frame clones and is missing some. V and J calls plus clone size are reproduced from that table; the DNA served to infer D and trimming. The repertoire has about 190,000 clones, 75% to 80% of them found once; the top ten carry approximately 2%. Notes on this clone: Antigen: not known.

This TCR was recovered from a woman aged 30 to 39 in good health and CMV-seropositive. Sequenced material: PBMCs.

The CDR3 sequence is CAISSGQGYGYTF. The CDR3 region has the DNA TGTGCCATCAGTTCGGGACAGGGTTATGGCTACACCTTC. The chain recombines TRBV10-3 with TRBJ1-2, with TRBD1 identical over 9 bases. CDR1 and CDR2 (germline): ENHRY, SYGVKD. The CDR3 sequence is 13 residues long. The V and J ends lost 5 bases and 5 bases, in that order; junction bases with no gene match: 3.